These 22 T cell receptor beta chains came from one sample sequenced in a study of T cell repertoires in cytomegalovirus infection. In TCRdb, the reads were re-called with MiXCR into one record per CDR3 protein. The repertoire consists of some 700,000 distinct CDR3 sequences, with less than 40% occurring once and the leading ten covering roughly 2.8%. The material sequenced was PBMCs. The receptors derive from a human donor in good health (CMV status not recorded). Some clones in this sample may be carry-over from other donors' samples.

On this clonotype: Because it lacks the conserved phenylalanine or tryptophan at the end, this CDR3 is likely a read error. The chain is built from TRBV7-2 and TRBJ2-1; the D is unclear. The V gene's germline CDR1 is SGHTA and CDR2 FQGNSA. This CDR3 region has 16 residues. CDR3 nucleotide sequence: TGTGACAGCAGCTTAGGACGGCGTAGCTCCTACAATGAGCAGTTCTTA. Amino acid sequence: CDSSLGRRSSYNEQFL.

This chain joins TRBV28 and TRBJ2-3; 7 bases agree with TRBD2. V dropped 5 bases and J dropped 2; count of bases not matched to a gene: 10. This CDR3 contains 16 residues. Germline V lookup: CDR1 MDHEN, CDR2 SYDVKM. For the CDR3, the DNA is TGTGCCAGCAGTCTCCTTGGGGAGGGCGCCACAGATACGCAGTATTTT. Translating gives CASSLLGEGATDTQYF. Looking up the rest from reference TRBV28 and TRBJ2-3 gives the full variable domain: DVKVTQSSRYLVKRTGEKVFLECVQDMDHENMFWYRQDPGLGLRLIYFSYDVKMKEKGDIPEGYSVSREKKERFSLILESASTNQTSMYLCASSLLGEGATDTQYFGPGTRLTVL.

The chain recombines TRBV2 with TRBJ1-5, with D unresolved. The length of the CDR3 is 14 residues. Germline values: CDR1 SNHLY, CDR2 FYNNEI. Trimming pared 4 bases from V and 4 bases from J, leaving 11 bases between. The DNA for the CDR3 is TGTGCCAGCAGTGTGGAACAGCAGAATCAGCCCCAGCATTTT. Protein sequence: CASSVEQQNQPQHF.

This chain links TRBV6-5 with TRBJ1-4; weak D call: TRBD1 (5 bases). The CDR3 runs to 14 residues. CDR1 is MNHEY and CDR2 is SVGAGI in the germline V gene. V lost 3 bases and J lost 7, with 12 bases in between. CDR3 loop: CASSYSGPSEKLFF. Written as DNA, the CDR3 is TGTGCCAGCAGTTATTCGGGGCCGAGTGAAAAACTGTTTTTT.

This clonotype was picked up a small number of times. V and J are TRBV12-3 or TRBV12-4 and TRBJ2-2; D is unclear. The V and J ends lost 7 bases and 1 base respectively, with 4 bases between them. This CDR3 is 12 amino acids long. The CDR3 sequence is CASIKNTGELFF. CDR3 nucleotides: TGTGCCAGCATCAAGAACACCGGGGAGCTGTTTTTT.

The CDR3 nucleotides read TGTGCCAGCAGCGTAGGGGACAGTTTGAACACTGAAGCTTTCTTT. Translated: CASSVGDSLNTEAFF. The chain carries TRBV9 and TRBJ1-1; 7 positions agree with TRBD1. The CDR3 loop spans 15 amino acids. V shed 0 bases, J shed 0 bases, and the junction held 2 bases outside the gene matches. Germline V gives CDR1 SGDLS, CDR2 YYNGEE.

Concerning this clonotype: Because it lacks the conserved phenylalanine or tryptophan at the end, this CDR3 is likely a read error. CDR3 in DNA: TGTGCCAGCAGCCCAACCGTAGCGGGGGCTCTATCTAGCACAGATACGCAGTATTTG. Translated: CASSPTVAGALSSTDTQYL. This chain uses TRBV12-3 or TRBV12-4 with TRBJ2-3, with 9 bases matching TRBD2. The trim removed 6 bases at V and 0 bases at J, leaving 16 bases unmatched. The CDR3 has 19 residues.

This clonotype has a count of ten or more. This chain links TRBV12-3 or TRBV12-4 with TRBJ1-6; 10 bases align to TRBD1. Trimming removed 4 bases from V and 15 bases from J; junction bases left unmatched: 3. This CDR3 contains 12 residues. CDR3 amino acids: CASSSDRGVLHF. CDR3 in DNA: TGTGCCAGCAGTTCGGACAGGGGGGTCCTCCACTTT.

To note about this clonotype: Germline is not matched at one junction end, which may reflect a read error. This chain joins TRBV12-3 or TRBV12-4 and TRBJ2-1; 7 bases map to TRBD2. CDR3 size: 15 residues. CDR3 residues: CASSLMRGSIYEPFF. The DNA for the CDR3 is TGTGCCAGCAGTTTAATGCGCGGGAGTATCTATGAGCCGTTCTTC.

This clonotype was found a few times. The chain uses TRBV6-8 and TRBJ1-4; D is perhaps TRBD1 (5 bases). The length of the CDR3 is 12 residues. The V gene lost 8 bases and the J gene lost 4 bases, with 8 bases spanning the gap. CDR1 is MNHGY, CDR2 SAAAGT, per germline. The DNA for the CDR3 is TGTGCCAGCGGGGCCTATAATGAAAAACTGTTTTTT. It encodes CASGAYNEKLFF.

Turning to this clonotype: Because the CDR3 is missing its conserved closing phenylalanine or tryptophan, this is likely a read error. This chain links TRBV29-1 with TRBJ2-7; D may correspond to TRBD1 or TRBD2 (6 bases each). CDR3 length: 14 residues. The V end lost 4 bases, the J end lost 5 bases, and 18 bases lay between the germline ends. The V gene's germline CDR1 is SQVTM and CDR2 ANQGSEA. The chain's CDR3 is CSVGLGRGGNEQYL. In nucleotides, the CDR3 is TGCAGCGTTGGGTTGGGCAGGGGAGGCAACGAGCAGTACTTA.

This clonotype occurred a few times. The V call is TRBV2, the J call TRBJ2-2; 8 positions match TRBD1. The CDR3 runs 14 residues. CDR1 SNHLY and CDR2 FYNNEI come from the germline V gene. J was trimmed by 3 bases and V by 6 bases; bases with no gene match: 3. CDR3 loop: CASRDRDDTGELFF. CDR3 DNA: TGTGCCAGCAGGGACAGGGATGACACCGGGGAGCTGTTTTTT.

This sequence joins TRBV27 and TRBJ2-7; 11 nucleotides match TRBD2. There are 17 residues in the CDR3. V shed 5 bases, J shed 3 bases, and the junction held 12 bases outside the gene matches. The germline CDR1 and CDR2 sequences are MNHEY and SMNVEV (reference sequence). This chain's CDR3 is CASSLLAGGPNFYEQYF. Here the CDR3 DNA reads TGTGCCAGCAGTCTATTAGCGGGAGGGCCAAATTTCTACGAGCAGTACTTC.

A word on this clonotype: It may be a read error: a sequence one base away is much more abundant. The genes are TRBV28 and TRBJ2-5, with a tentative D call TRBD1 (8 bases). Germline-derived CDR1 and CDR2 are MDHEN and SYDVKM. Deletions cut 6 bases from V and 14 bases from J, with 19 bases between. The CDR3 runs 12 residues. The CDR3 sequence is CASSRTGRVHYF. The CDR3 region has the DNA TGTGCCAGCAGCCGGACAGGGAGGGTCCATTACTTC. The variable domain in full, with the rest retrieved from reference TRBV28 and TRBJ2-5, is DVKVTQSSRYLVKRTGEKVFLECVQDMDHENMFWYRQDPGLGLRLIYFSYDVKMKEKGDIPEGYSVSREKKERFSLILESASTNQTSMYLCASSRTGRVHYFGPGTRLLVL.

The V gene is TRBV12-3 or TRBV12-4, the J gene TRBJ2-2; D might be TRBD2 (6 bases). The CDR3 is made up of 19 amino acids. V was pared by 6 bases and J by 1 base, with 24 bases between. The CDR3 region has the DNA TGTGCCAGCAGGCCGACACTAGGGACGGGGACTCTGAACACCGGGGAGCTGTTTTTT. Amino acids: CASRPTLGTGTLNTGELFF.

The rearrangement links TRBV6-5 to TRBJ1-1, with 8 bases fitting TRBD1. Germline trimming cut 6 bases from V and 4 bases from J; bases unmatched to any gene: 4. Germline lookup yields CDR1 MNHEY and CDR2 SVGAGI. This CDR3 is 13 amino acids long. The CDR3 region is CASRNRGVTEAFF. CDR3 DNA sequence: TGTGCCAGCAGGAACAGGGGGGTCACTGAAGCTTTCTTT.

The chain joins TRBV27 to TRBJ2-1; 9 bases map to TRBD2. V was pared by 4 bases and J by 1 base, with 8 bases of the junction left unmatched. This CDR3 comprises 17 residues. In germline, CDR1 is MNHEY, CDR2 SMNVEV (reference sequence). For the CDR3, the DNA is TGTGCCAGCAGTTATAGTAGCGGGAGACCATCCTACAATGAGCAGTTCTTC. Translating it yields CASSYSSGRPSYNEQFF.

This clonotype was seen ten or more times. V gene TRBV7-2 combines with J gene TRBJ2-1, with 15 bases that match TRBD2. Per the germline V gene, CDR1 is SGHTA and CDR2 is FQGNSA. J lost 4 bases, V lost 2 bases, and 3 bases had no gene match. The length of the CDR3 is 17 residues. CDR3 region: CASSLFGLAGGYNEQFF. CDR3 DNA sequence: TGTGCCAGCAGCTTATTCGGACTAGCGGGAGGGTACAATGAGCAGTTCTTC.

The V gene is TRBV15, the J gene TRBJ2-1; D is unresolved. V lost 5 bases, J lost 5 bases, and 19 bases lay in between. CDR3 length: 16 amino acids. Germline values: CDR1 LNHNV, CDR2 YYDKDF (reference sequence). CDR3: CATSALGRRTDNEQFF. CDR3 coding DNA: TGTGCCACCAGCGCTCTAGGACGGCGAACGGACAATGAGCAGTTCTTC.

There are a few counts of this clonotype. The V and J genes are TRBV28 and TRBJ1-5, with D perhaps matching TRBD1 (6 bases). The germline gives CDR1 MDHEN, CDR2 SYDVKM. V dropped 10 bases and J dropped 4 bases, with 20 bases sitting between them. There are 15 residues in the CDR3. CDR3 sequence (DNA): TGTGCCACCAGCAGCCGAGGACAGAAAAATCAGCCCCAGCATTTT. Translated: CATSSRGQKNQPQHF.

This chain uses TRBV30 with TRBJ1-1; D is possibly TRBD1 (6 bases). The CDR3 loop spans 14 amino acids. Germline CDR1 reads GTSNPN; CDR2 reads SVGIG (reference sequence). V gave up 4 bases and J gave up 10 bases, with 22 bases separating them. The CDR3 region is CAWTDAGGAGAAFF. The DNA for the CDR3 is TGTGCCTGGACTGACGCCGGGGGCGCGGGGGCAGCTTTCTTT.

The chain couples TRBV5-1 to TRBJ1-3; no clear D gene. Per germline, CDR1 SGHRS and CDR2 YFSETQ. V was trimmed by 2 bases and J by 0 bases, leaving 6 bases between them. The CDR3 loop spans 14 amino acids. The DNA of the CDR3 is TGCGCCAGCAGCTTAGAGCTCTCTGGAAACACCATATATTTT. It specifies CASSLELSGNTIYF.